Below, 27 T cell receptor beta chains from the same sample are listed, as sequenced in a study of blood T cell repertoires in COVID-19. Clones were sequenced by immunoSEQ multiplex PCR, and TCRdb holds only the in-frame ones, with some missing. Of under 250,000 clones in the sample, about 86% were seen once. Sequenced sample: peripheral blood. The receptors come from a man aged 45-65 years with active or convalescent COVID-19.

The chain carries TRBV10-3 and TRBJ2-2; 10 bases align to TRBD2. This CDR3 has 18 residues. The J segment lost 4 bases and the V segment lost 4 bases, leaving 12 bases of the junction unmatched. Germline V gives CDR1 ENHRY, CDR2 SYGVKD. The CDR3 is CAISGGTSVGYFTGELFF. CDR3 nucleotide sequence: TGTGCCATCAGTGGTGGGACTAGCGTTGGGTATTTCACCGGGGAGCTGTTTTTT.

J is TRBJ1-1 and V is TRBV25-1; 7 positions agree with TRBD1. V lost 10 bases and J lost 3; bases outside the gene matches: 8. Germline V gives CDR1 MGHDK, CDR2 SYGVNS. CDR3 length equals 13 residues. The CDR3 coding sequence is TGTGCCACTGGCAGGGGGTCCGACACTGAAGCTTTCTTT. It translates to CATGRGSDTEAFF.

This chain connects TRBV28 to TRBJ2-3; the match to TRBD1 covers 8 bases. The CDR3 totals 18 residues. The J segment lost 1 base and the V segment lost 5 bases, leaving 14 bases of the junction unmatched. Germline V gene data show CDR1 as MDHEN and CDR2 as SYDVKM. Written as DNA, the CDR3 is TGTGCCAGCAGTCTCGACGGACAGGGTGGAGGGGGCACAGATACGCAGTATTTT. It yields the protein CASSLDGQGGGGTDTQYF.

The chain employs TRBV28 and TRBJ1-2, with TRBD1 matching 10 bases. The ends lost 1 base at V and 4 bases at J; junction bases unmatched: 3. Germline CDR1 MDHEN, CDR2 SYDVKM. CDR3 length: 15 residues. CDR3 loop: CASSLLGQGSYGYTF. Written as DNA, the CDR3 is TGTGCCAGCAGTTTATTGGGACAGGGGAGCTATGGCTACACCTTC.

V is TRBV6-5 and J is TRBJ1-4; 9 nucleotides match TRBD1. The CDR3 has 15 residues. V was pared by 7 bases and J by 8 bases, with 11 bases of the junction left unmatched. Germline loops: CDR1 MNHEY, CDR2 SVGAGI. CDR3 residues: CASNPTGQGREKLFF. The CDR3, as DNA: TGTGCCAGCAACCCCACGGGACAGGGACGGGAAAAACTGTTTTTT.

V and J are TRBV6-5 and TRBJ1-2, with 8 bases fitting TRBD1. The CDR3 is made up of 13 amino acids. Per the germline V gene, CDR1 is MNHEY and CDR2 is SVGAGI. The V gene end was trimmed by 5 bases and the J gene end by 6 bases; junction bases not matched to a gene: 5. Written as DNA, the CDR3 is TGTGCCAGCAGTAGAGGACAGGGCGATGGCTACACCTTC. Its protein is CASSRGQGDGYTF.

This sequence joins TRBV24-1 and TRBJ2-3; perhaps TRBD2 as D (6 bases). V gave up 3 bases and J gave up 2 bases, with 17 bases separating them. CDR1 is KGHDR, CDR2 SFDVKD, per germline. The CDR3 runs 17 residues. The CDR3 nucleotides are TGTGCCACCAGTGATCCTCTTTCAGGCGGGGACACAGATACGCAGTATTTT. It specifies CATSDPLSGGDTDTQYF.

This clone appeared a few times. The chain carries TRBV10-3 and TRBJ1-5, with D uncertain. Per the germline V gene, CDR1 is ENHRY and CDR2 is SYGVKD. There are 14 residues in the CDR3. V lost 7 bases to trimming and J lost 1 base, with 11 bases between them. The CDR3 reads CAIKEVGSNQPQHF. CDR3 coding DNA: TGTGCCATCAAGGAGGTGGGAAGCAATCAGCCCCAGCATTTT.

The V and J genes are TRBV6-1 and TRBJ1-5; 9 bases are shared with TRBD1. Germline loops: CDR1 MNHNS, CDR2 SASEGT. V lost 3 bases, J lost 7 bases, and 10 bases stayed unmatched. The CDR3 length is 16 residues. CDR3 coding DNA: TGTGCCAGCAGTGAGGGGTTTACAGGGGGCTGGCAGCCCCAGCATTTT. It yields the protein CASSEGFTGGWQPQHF.

The gene calls are TRBV30 and TRBJ1-1, with D maybe TRBD1 (5 bases). The CDR3 runs to 13 residues. The germline gives CDR1 GTSNPN, CDR2 SVGIG (reference sequence). The germline V and J ends were trimmed by 1 base and 5 bases, with 11 bases remaining between them. This chain's CDR3 is CAWSEVGGTEAFF. CDR3 DNA sequence: TGTGCCTGGAGTGAGGTTGGGGGGACTGAAGCTTTCTTT. The whole variable domain, remainder taken from reference TRBV30 and TRBJ1-1, is SQTIHQWPATLVQPVGSPLSLECTVEGTSNPNLYWYRQAAGRGLQLLFYSVGIGQISSEVPQNLSASRPQDRQFILSSKKLLLSDSGFYLCAWSEVGGTEAFFGQGTRLTVV.

The gene calls are TRBV27 and TRBJ2-1; 14 bases map to TRBD2. The V gene's germline CDR1 is MNHEY and CDR2 SMNVEV (reference sequence). The ends lost 6 bases at V and 0 bases at J; junction bases unmatched: 7. This CDR3 is built from 18 residues. For the CDR3, the DNA is TGTGCCAGCAGACGACTAGCGGGAGGGCCGGCCTCCTACAATGAGCAGTTCTTC. Its protein is CASRRLAGGPASYNEQFF.

The chain employs TRBV7-6 and TRBJ1-5, with unresolved D. CDR3 length: 13 residues. Between the trimmed V and J ends, which lost 0 bases and 11 bases, there was a span of 11 bases. Per the germline V gene, CDR1 is SGHVS and CDR2 is FNYEAQ. As DNA, the CDR3 is TGTGCCAGCAGCTTAGCGTTGAACGGGGCCCAGCATTTT. It is translated as CASSLALNGAQHF.

The rearrangement joins TRBV6-1 to TRBJ1-1; 8 bases are shared with TRBD1. Germline loops: CDR1 MNHNS, CDR2 SASEGT. V lost 6 bases, J lost 5 bases, and 2 bases stayed unmatched. The CDR3 has 12 residues. Here the CDR3 DNA reads TGTGCCAGCAGCCGACAGGGGACTGAAGCTTTCTTT. Protein sequence: CASSRQGTEAFF.

The V and J genes are TRBV9 and TRBJ1-4; TRBD1 might be the D (5 bases). CDR1 is SGDLS, CDR2 YYNGEE, per germline. Trimming left V 2 bases short and J 4 bases short, with 12 bases between. The CDR3 is 15 residues long. CDR3 amino acids: CASSVMVGGNEKLFF. The CDR3 DNA sequence: TGTGCCAGCAGCGTTATGGTGGGGGGTAATGAAAAACTGTTTTTT.

The chain links TRBV6-5 to TRBJ2-1; no clear D gene. V was cut by 11 bases and J by 3 bases, with 14 bases left in between. CDR3 length: 13 residues. The germline V gene has CDR1 MNHEY and CDR2 SVGAGI. CDR3: CACRSRSYNEQFF. The CDR3 region has the DNA TGTGCCTGCCGATCTCGGAGCTACAATGAGCAGTTCTTC.

The V gene is TRBV4-1, the J gene TRBJ2-1, with 8 bases fitting TRBD2. Germline loops: CDR1 MGHRA, CDR2 YSYEKL. This CDR3 has 17 residues. Unmatched junction bases numbered 12, after V lost 4 bases and J lost 4 bases. This chain's CDR3 is CASSRATGQRGYNEQFF. The CDR3, as DNA: TGCGCCAGCAGCCGCGCAACGGGCCAGCGGGGGTACAATGAGCAGTTCTTC.

The table lists this clone with a few counts. This chain joins TRBV19 and TRBJ1-2; D might be TRBD1 (5 bases). The length of the CDR3 is 16 residues. Germline CDR1 reads LNHDA; CDR2 reads SQIVND (reference sequence). The V end lost 3 bases, the J end lost 6 bases, and 20 bases lay between the germline ends. CDR3 protein: CASSINLGRATNGYTF. CDR3 in DNA: TGTGCCAGTAGTATTAATCTGGGCAGGGCCACTAATGGCTACACCTTC.

Comments on this clone: Other DNA sequences of this sample code for an identical CDR3. This chain uses TRBV3-1 (or the pseudogene TRBV3-2) with TRBJ1-2; TRBD1 might be the D (6 bases). Between the trimmed V and J ends, which lost 6 bases and 5 bases, there was a span of 10 bases. CDR3 length: 12 amino acids. CDR1 and CDR2 from the germline V gene are LGHDT and YNNKEL (reference sequence). The CDR3 region is CASSRQAYGYTF. Here the CDR3 DNA reads TGTGCCAGCAGTCGACAGGCTTATGGCTACACCTTC.

The rearrangement uses TRBV5-6 and TRBJ1-2; the match to TRBD1 covers 8 bases. V dropped 6 bases and J dropped 2; count of bases not matched to a gene: 6. The CDR3 consists of 14 residues. CDR1 is SGHDT, CDR2 YYEEEE, per germline. The CDR3 coding sequence is TGTGCCAGCATTCCTCAGGGGGCGAACTATGGCTACACCTTC. This translates into CASIPQGANYGYTF.

The gene calls are TRBV7-9 and TRBJ2-1; D possibly corresponds to TRBD1 (6 bases). Germline V lookup: CDR1 SEHNR, CDR2 FQNEAQ (reference sequence). The ends were cut back, 3 bases at V and 3 bases at J, with 18 bases in the middle. This CDR3 comprises 17 residues. DNA for the CDR3: TGTGCCAGCAGCTTCGTCAGGGGCCCTCCTAACTACAATGAGCAGTTCTTC. It is translated as CASSFVRGPPNYNEQFF.

This chain uses TRBV9 with TRBJ1-2; 9 nucleotides line up with TRBD1. Germline loops: CDR1 SGDLS, CDR2 YYNGEE. Trimming cost V 4 bases and J 4 bases; bases outside gene matches: 8. The CDR3 totals 15 residues. The CDR3 here is CASSPRDRVGYGYTF. In DNA, the CDR3 is TGTGCCAGCAGCCCCAGGGACAGGGTCGGCTATGGCTACACCTTC.

The chain is built from TRBV3-1 (or the pseudogene TRBV3-2) and TRBJ1-2; D is uncertain. Between the trimmed V and J ends, which lost 1 base and 8 bases, there was a span of 8 bases. This CDR3 is built from 12 residues. From germline, CDR1 is LGHDT and CDR2 YNNKEL (reference sequence). CDR3 sequence (DNA): TGTGCCAGCAGCCAAGCGGCGGGCGGCTACACCTTC. Residues: CASSQAAGGYTF.

The chain carries TRBV6-5 and TRBJ1-3; D may be TRBD1 (6 bases). This CDR3 comprises 14 residues. V was pared by 6 bases and J by 6 bases, with 15 bases between. Germline loops: CDR1 MNHEY, CDR2 SVGAGI. The CDR3 here is CASRWGRAENTIYF. The CDR3 coding sequence is TGTGCCAGCAGGTGGGGGCGTGCCGAAAACACCATATATTTT.

The chain recombines TRBV5-4 with TRBJ1-4; 9 bases line up with TRBD1. Germline V gives CDR1 SGHNT, CDR2 YYREEE (reference sequence). This CDR3 has 14 residues. After removal of 4 bases from V and 5 bases from J, the junction contained 3 bases not matched to a gene. The CDR3 DNA is TGTGCCAGCAGCCAGGGACAGGGCAATGAAAAACTGTTTTTT. It encodes CASSQGQGNEKLFF.

This chain connects TRBV9 to TRBJ2-5, with D possibly matching TRBD1 (5 bases). The V end lost 0 bases, the J end lost 2 bases, and 8 bases lay between the germline ends. The CDR3 covers 14 residues. Germline values: CDR1 SGDLS, CDR2 YYNGEE. The chain's CDR3 is CASSVASGQETQYF. As DNA, the CDR3 is TGTGCCAGCAGCGTAGCCTCAGGGCAAGAGACCCAGTACTTC. The whole variable domain, filled in from reference TRBV9 and TRBJ2-5, reads DSGVTQTPKHLITATGQRVTLRCSPRSGDLSVYWYQQSLDQGLQFLIQYYNGEERAKGNILERFSAQQFPDLHSELNLSSLELGDSALYFCASSVASGQETQYFGPGTRLLVL.

The chain combines TRBV5-1 with TRBJ2-1; unclear D gene. Germline-derived CDR1 and CDR2 are SGHRS and YFSETQ. CDR3 length: 14 amino acids. V lost 2 bases and J 10 bases, leaving 16 bases between the germline ends. The CDR3 DNA reads TGCGCCAGCAGCTTTCTTGGTCCCCCTAACGAGCAGTTCTTC. Protein sequence: CASSFLGPPNEQFF.

V and J are TRBV4-2 and TRBJ2-3; 7 positions match TRBD2. V lost 0 bases to trimming and J lost 3 bases; unmatched junction nucleotides: 12. CDR3 size: 18 residues. CDR1 and CDR2 from the germline V gene are LGHNA and YNFKEQ. The CDR3, as DNA: TGTGCCAGCAGCCAAGATATCCCCCGCCCGCGGGAGACAGATACGCAGTATTTT. It encodes CASSQDIPRPRETDTQYF.